Given below is one T cell receptor (beta chain) in context. As yet, its antigen is unknown. The CDR3 runs to 17 residues. From germline, CDR1 is SGHRS and CDR2 YFSETQ. Trimming at V came to 4 bases and at J to 9 bases, leaving 15 bases not matched to a gene. This entry is derived from a study of blood T cells in healthy people across ages. With a J-beta primer mix and a sample-barcoded 5' primer, a second PCR ran about 7 to 12 cycles. TCRdb re-analysed the 5' RACE reads in MiXCR, keeping a single row per CDR3 protein. The repertoire includes roughly 680,000 distinct CDR3 sequences, approximately 52% of them detected once, and roughly 14% sits in the top ten. Study-wide results and caveats: It was not possible, with unsorted PBMCs, to conclusively compare naive and antigen-experienced cells.

Material for sequencing was blood. The sequence was collected from an elderly woman in good health. V and J are TRBV5-1 and TRBJ1-6; 8 positions agree with TRBD1. This CDR3 reads CASSPTLRGQESSPLHF. The CDR3 DNA sequence: TGCGCCAGCAGCCCAACCTTAAGGGGACAGGAGAGTTCACCCCTCCACTTT.